These 18 T cell receptor beta chains were sequenced from one sample in a study of blood T cell repertoires in COVID-19. Profiled with immunoSEQ multiplex PCR; TCRdb holds only in-frame clones, not every one. Found here are 120,000 to 150,000 clones, about 82% of them singletons; the top ten hold 2.5% to 3.5%. The sequenced sample was peripheral blood. The receptor set was obtained from a man aged 50 to 59 with acute or convalescent COVID-19.

The V call is TRBV2, the J call TRBJ1-1; D is undetermined. The CDR3 contains 13 residues. Deletions cut 5 bases from V and 2 bases from J, with 9 bases between. Germline V gene sequence: CDR1 SNHLY, CDR2 FYNNEI. The CDR3 DNA reads TGTGCCAGCAGTTACCAGATAAACACTGAAGCTTTCTTT. Translation gives CASSYQINTEAFF.

This clone has just a few counts. The V call is TRBV9, the J call TRBJ2-1; 9 bases are a match to TRBD2. This CDR3 comprises 16 residues. V gave up 3 bases and J gave up 1 base; unmatched junction bases: 5. Germline V gene lookup returns CDR1 SGDLS and CDR2 YYNGEE. This CDR3 is CASSERGEESYNEQFF. CDR3 coding DNA: TGTGCCAGCAGCGAGCGGGGGGAGGAGTCCTACAATGAGCAGTTCTTC.

The rearrangement joins TRBV7-3 to TRBJ2-5, with a tentative D call TRBD2 (6 bases). The CDR3 runs to 13 residues. Germline CDR1 SGHTA, CDR2 FQGTGA. The V and J ends lost 5 bases and 5 bases respectively, with 12 bases between them. The CDR3: CASSPGGYETQYF. CDR3 DNA sequence: TGTGCCAGCAGCCCTGGGGGGTACGAGACCCAGTACTTC.

This clone was recorded a few times. The J gene is TRBJ1-2, the V gene TRBV21-1; the listed D gene, TRBD1, was not tested against the DNA. TRBV21-1 corresponds to a pseudogene. CDR3 length: 14 amino acids. CDR3 sequence: CASSKGPGNYGYTF. CDR3 DNA: TGTGCCAGCAGCAAAGGGCCAGGGAACTATGGCTACACCTTC.

The chain carries TRBV7-3 and TRBJ2-1; the match to TRBD2 covers 7 bases. Germline CDR1 reads SGHTA; CDR2 reads FQGTGA. The CDR3 runs 15 residues. V lost 2 bases and J lost 6; bases outside the gene matches: 7. The DNA for the CDR3 is TGTGCCAGCAGCTTAGGCGGGAGTGCGGGCAATGAGCAGTTCTTC. Protein sequence: CASSLGGSAGNEQFF.

The chain couples TRBV10-1 to TRBJ1-4; a possible D gene is TRBD1 (5 bases). CDR1 and CDR2 from the germline V gene are WNHNN and SYGVQD (reference sequence). The CDR3 runs 17 residues. Trimming took 3 bases from V and 8 from J, leaving 22 bases between them. This chain's CDR3 is CASSDQRKGQGKEKLFF. The CDR3 DNA reads TGCGCCAGCAGTGACCAAAGGAAAGGTCAGGGAAAGGAAAAACTGTTTTTT.

The chain joins TRBV4-1 to TRBJ1-2; D perhaps matches TRBD1 (5 bases). CDR3 size: 15 residues. Germline V gene data show CDR1 as MGHRA and CDR2 as YSYEKL. Trimming removed 1 base at V and 8 bases at J, with 17 bases between. This chain's CDR3 is CASSQGQTRSYGYTF. DNA of the CDR3: TGCGCCAGCAGCCAAGGACAGACCCGGAGCTACGGCTACACCTTC.

This chain links TRBV9 with TRBJ1-5; perhaps TRBD1 as D (5 bases). The CDR3 length is 12 residues. Between the trimmed V and J ends, which lost 7 bases and 10 bases, there was a span of 15 bases. Germline lookup yields CDR1 SGDLS and CDR2 YYNGEE. CDR3 residues: CASGGGNGPQHF. As DNA, the CDR3 is TGTGCCAGCGGGGGGGGGAACGGCCCCCAGCATTTT.

The chain combines TRBV28 with TRBJ2-3, with TRBD2 identical over 7 bases. After removal of 5 bases from V and 3 bases from J, the junction contained 14 bases not matched to a gene. The V gene's germline CDR1 is MDHEN and CDR2 SYDVKM. The CDR3 totals 17 residues. CDR3 DNA sequence: TGTGCCAGCAGTCCACCGACCGTGGGAGGGCCGACAGATACGCAGTATTTT. Translated: CASSPPTVGGPTDTQYF.

This chain uses TRBV30 with TRBJ2-1; 10 nucleotides line up with TRBD2. V shed 2 bases and J 2 bases; nucleotides not matched to a gene: 3. Germline values: CDR1 GTSNPN, CDR2 SVGIG (reference sequence). The CDR3 sequence is 15 residues long. CDR3 in amino acids: CAWSPLAGAYNEQFF. The CDR3 nucleotides read TGTGCCTGGAGTCCCCTAGCGGGAGCCTACAATGAGCAGTTCTTC.

The chain recombines TRBV7-6 with TRBJ2-7, with TRBD2 matching 13 bases. The CDR3 runs 15 residues. Trimming cost V 5 bases and J 3 bases; bases outside gene matches: 4. Looked up from germline, CDR1 is SGHVS and CDR2 is FNYEAQ. CDR3 nucleotide sequence: TGTGCCAGCAGCGGGGGACTAGCGGGGTTCTACGAGCAGTACTTC. This codes for CASSGGLAGFYEQYF.

This chain joins TRBV6-5 and TRBJ1-4; a possible D gene is TRBD1 (6 bases). The CDR3 loop spans 15 amino acids. Germline assignment: CDR1 MNHEY and CDR2 SVGAGI. V lost 4 bases and J lost 4, with 13 bases in between. The CDR3 region is CASSSAGTRNEKLFF. The CDR3 coding sequence is TGTGCCAGCAGTTCGGCCGGGACACGTAATGAAAAACTGTTTTTT.

A few counts support this clone. The chain employs TRBV12-5 and TRBJ1-1, with no clear D. CDR1 and CDR2 from the germline V gene are LGHNT and FRNRAP. The CDR3 consists of 13 residues. V was shortened by 6 bases and J by 0 bases, with 8 bases between the two germline ends. In DNA form, the CDR3 reads TGTGCTAGTGGCTTTAGTCTGAACACTGAAGCTTTCTTT. As protein: CASGFSLNTEAFF.

The chain employs TRBV19 and TRBJ1-6, with a possible D match to TRBD1 (6 bases). Trimming took 6 bases from V and 8 from J, leaving 11 bases between them. Germline V CDR1 and CDR2: LNHDA, SQIVND (reference sequence). This CDR3 has 13 residues. CDR3 in amino acids: CASSSDSYSPLHF. The CDR3 region has the DNA TGTGCCAGTAGCTCGGACAGCTATTCACCCCTCCACTTT.

This clone showed up just a few times. The chain carries TRBV30 and TRBJ2-7, with D perhaps matching TRBD1 (5 bases). The CDR3 sequence is 13 residues long. CDR1 is GTSNPN and CDR2 is SVGIG in the germline V gene (reference sequence). V was clipped by 2 bases and J by 7 bases, with 15 bases between them. The CDR3: CAWSRLRQGEQYF. CDR3 bases: TGTGCCTGGAGTCGGCTCCGCCAGGGTGAGCAGTACTTC. Full variable domain (missing parts from reference TRBV30 and TRBJ2-7): SQTIHQWPATLVQPVGSPLSLECTVEGTSNPNLYWYRQAAGRGLQLLFYSVGIGQISSEVPQNLSASRPQDRQFILSSKKLLLSDSGFYLCAWSRLRQGEQYFGPGTRLTVT.

The chain recombines TRBV7-9 with TRBJ1-3; no definite D call. The CDR3 sequence is 16 residues long. V lost 5 bases, J lost 0 bases, and 14 bases lay in between. The germline V gene has CDR1 SEHNR and CDR2 FQNEAQ (reference sequence). This chain's CDR3 is CASSPYRSPSGNTIYF. In DNA form, the CDR3 reads TGTGCCAGCAGCCCTTATCGGTCTCCCTCTGGAAACACCATATATTTT.

The chain couples TRBV11-1 to TRBJ2-3, with TRBD1 matching over 10 bases. V lost 5 bases, J lost 5 bases, and 7 bases stayed unmatched. This CDR3 comprises 15 residues. CDR1 and CDR2 (germline): SGHAT, FQDESV (reference sequence). CDR3: CASSRTGGEVDTQYF. CDR3 coding DNA: TGTGCCAGCAGCCGGACAGGGGGGGAAGTAGATACGCAGTATTTT.

The chain couples TRBV7-9 to TRBJ1-5; a weak D match, TRBD1 (6 bases). The germline V and J ends were trimmed by 5 bases and 4 bases, with 15 bases remaining between them. From germline, CDR1 is SEHNR and CDR2 FQNEAQ (reference sequence). The CDR3 sequence is 15 residues long. In DNA form, the CDR3 reads TGTGCCAGCAGCCAGTCGGACAGACCGAATCAGCCCCAGCATTTT. As protein: CASSQSDRPNQPQHF.